The rows below give T cell receptor beta chains drawn from one sample of a study of siplizumab effects on memory and regulatory T cells. Sequenced by immunoSEQ multiplex PCR; TCRdb stores in-frame clones only, minus some. In the table there are some 100,000 clones, around 90% of which are singletons. The source material was Tregs sorted from blood. The receptors here all came from a human donor in good health. Each CDR3 is given with its conserved first and last residue. D genes are given only for firm matches. The size entry is marked missing in some rows and otherwise reads once, few, many or a size class.

J gene	D gene	V gene	clone size	CDR3 protein	CDR3 DNA
TRBJ2-7	TRBD1	TRBV18	.	CASSPGQALVKQYF	TGTGCCAGCTCCCCAGGACAGGCTCTGGTGAAGCAGTACTTC
TRBJ2-5	TRBD2	TRBV7-3	.	CASSPVPGLAVETQYF	TGTGCCAGCAGCCCAGTCCCGGGACTAGCGGTGGAGACCCAGTACTTC
TRBJ1-1	.	TRBV2	.	CASSDLLVAFF	TGTGCCAGCAGTGACCTTCTGGTTGCTTTCTTT
TRBJ2-3	TRBD1	TRBV5-4	.	CASSSDRVRTDTQYF	TGTGCCAGCAGCTCCGACAGGGTTCGCACAGATACGCAGTATTTT
TRBJ2-2	TRBD1	TRBV2	.	CASSKLGTGNTGELFF	TGTGCCAGCAGTAAACTCGGGACAGGGAACACCGGGGAGCTGTTTTTT
TRBJ1-1	.	TRBV19	.	CASSRRGSFTEAFF	TGTGCCAGTAGTAGAAGGGGAAGTTTCACTGAAGCTTTCTTT
TRBJ2-2	TRBD2	TRBV4-1	.	CASSGLAHTGELFF	TGCGCCAGCAGCGGACTAGCGCACACCGGGGAGCTGTTTTTT
TRBJ2-3	TRBD2	TRBV28	.	CASMTGGVPMASTDTQYF	TGTGCCAGCATGACGGGAGGGGTTCCGATGGCGAGCACAGATACGCAGTATTTT
TRBJ2-1	.	TRBV5-1	once	CASSLVGLNEQFF	TGCGCCAGCAGCTTGGTCGGGTTGAATGAGCAGTTCTTC
TRBJ1-5	.	TRBV19	.	CASSIELLRDQPQHF	TGTGCCAGTAGTATAGAACTCCTACGCGATCAGCCCCAGCATTTT
TRBJ1-1	.	TRBV6-5	.	CASSWGTLNTEAFF	TGTGCCAGCAGTTGGGGGACGCTGAACACTGAAGCTTTCTTT
TRBJ2-7	.	TRBV7-2	.	CASSLIIGPGYEQYF	TGTGCCAGCAGCTTAATTATCGGCCCAGGCTACGAGCAGTACTTC
TRBJ2-7	TRBD1	TRBV5-5	once	CASTRRSPGQGILYEQYF	TGTGCCAGCACCCGACGATCCCCGGGACAGGGTATCCTCTACGAGCAGTACTTC
TRBJ2-7	TRBD2	TRBV29-1	.	CSTRTSGAYEQYF	TGCAGCACACGGACTAGCGGAGCCTACGAGCAGTACTTC
TRBJ2-3	.	TRBV5-1	.	CASSLLADTDTQYF	TGCGCCAGCAGCTTATTAGCGGACACAGATACGCAGTATTTT